This T cell receptor (beta chain) emerged from a study of T cell repertoires in cytomegalovirus infection. General study findings and limits: The cumulative frequency of public TCR beta families identified carriers of CMV plus the relevant HLA.

MiXCR, run by TCRdb on the reads, gives a single entry per CDR3 protein. This sample has about 700,000 distinct CDR3 sequences, with roughly 33% found just once. The CDR3 is 15 amino acids. V lost 5 bases and J 0 bases, leaving 13 bases between the germline ends. The sample holds a few counts of this clonotype. Its antigen is not known. This material consisted of cultured PBMCs, taken from culture after CMV antigen stimulation. This chain uses TRBV12-3 or TRBV12-4 with TRBJ2-5, with D perhaps being TRBD1 or TRBD2 (6 bases each). The clonotype was recovered from a human donor in good health (CMV status not recorded). Some clones in this sample may be carry-over from other donors' samples. CDR3 bases: TGTGCCAGCAGTCACGGGGGCGCCTACCAAGAGACCCAGTACTTC. It yields the protein CASSHGGAYQETQYF.